Presented here are 6 T cell receptor beta chains from one specimen sequenced in a study of shared clonotypes between healthy human individuals. Clones were sequenced by immunoSEQ multiplex PCR, and TCRdb holds only the in-frame ones, with some missing. This sample has around 530,000 clones, with around 76% found just once. The sequenced sample consisted of PBMCs. The source is a woman between 40 and 50 years old in good health. Some clones in this sample may be carry-over from other donors' samples.

The sample holds one count of this clone. The J gene is TRBJ2-7, the V gene TRBV28; TRBD2 is a possible D gene (6 bases). Trimming took off 10 bases at V and 4 bases at J, with 17 bases between the two ends. The germline V gene encodes CDR1 MDHEN and CDR2 SYDVKM. The CDR3 totals 13 residues. CDR3 DNA sequence: TGTGCCACCGAGGACTACCTCCGGTACGAGCAGTACTTC. Translating gives CATEDYLRYEQYF.

Worth noting for this clone: A much larger clone differs by one base, so this may be a read error. The same CDR3 arises from other DNA sequences in this sample as well. This chain links TRBV5-1 with TRBJ2-6, with D possibly being TRBD1 (5 bases). Germline loops: CDR1 SGHRS, CDR2 YFSETQ. The CDR3 sequence is 14 residues long. This chain's CDR3 is CASSIRSGANVLTF. The DNA for the CDR3 is TGCGCCAGCAGCATAAGATCTGGGGCCAACGTCCTAACTTTC.

This clone occurred a few times. The chain recombines TRBV11-2 with TRBJ2-3, with TRBD2 matching over 12 bases. J was trimmed by 5 bases and V by 4 bases; bases with no gene match: 13. The CDR3 is made up of 18 amino acids. Germline CDR1 and CDR2: SGHAT and FQNNGV. The CDR3 is CASSSLLRASGRGDTQYF. The CDR3 nucleotides are TGTGCCAGCAGCTCACTCCTCCGCGCTAGCGGGAGGGGAGATACGCAGTATTTT.

V and J are TRBV27 and TRBJ1-1; D remains ambiguous. Germline assignment: CDR1 MNHEY and CDR2 SMNVEV (reference sequence). The CDR3 extends over 11 amino acids. The V end was cut by 2 bases, the J end by 7 bases, with 5 bases between. CDR3 sequence (DNA): TGTGCCAGCAGTTTAGGGTATGAAGCTTTCTTT. Amino acid sequence: CASSLGYEAFF.

This sequence joins TRBV18 and TRBJ2-5, with a weak D call TRBD2 (5 bases). The CDR3 covers 14 residues. V was shortened by 2 bases and J by 2 bases, with 9 bases between the two germline ends. CDR1 KGHSH and CDR2 LQKENI come from the germline V gene. CDR3 nucleotide sequence: TGTGCCAGCTCACCAGCGGGCAGTCAAGAGACCCAGTACTTC. This translates into CASSPAGSQETQYF.

The chain carries TRBV6-6 and TRBJ2-3; possibly TRBD2 for D (5 bases). The CDR3 covers 14 residues. The ends were cut back, 0 bases at V and 2 bases at J, with 6 bases in the middle. Germline-derived CDR1 and CDR2 are MNHNY and SVGAGI (reference sequence). CDR3 sequence reads: CASSYSTNTDTQYF. In DNA, the CDR3 is TGTGCCAGCAGTTACTCGACTAACACAGATACGCAGTATTTT.